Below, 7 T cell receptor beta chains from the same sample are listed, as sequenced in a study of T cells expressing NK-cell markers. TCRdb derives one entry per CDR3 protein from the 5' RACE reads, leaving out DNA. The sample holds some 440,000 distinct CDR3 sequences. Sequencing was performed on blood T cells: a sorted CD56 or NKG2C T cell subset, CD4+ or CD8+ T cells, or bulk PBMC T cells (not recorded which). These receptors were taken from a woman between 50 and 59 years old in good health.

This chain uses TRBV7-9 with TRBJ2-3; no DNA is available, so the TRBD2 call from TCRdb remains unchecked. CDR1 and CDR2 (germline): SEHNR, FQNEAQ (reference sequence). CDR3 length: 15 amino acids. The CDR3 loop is CASSSKREGTDTQYF.

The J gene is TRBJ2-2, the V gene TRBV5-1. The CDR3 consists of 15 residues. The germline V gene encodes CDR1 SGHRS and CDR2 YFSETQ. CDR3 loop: CASSLGRKNTGELFF.

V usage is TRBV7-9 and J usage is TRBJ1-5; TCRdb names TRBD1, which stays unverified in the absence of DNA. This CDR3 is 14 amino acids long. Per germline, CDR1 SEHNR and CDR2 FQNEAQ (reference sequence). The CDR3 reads CASSADSPPWPQHF. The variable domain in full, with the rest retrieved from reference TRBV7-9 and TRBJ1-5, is DTGVSQNPRHKITKRGQNVTFRCDPISEHNRLYWYRQTLGQGPEFLTYFQNEAQLEKSRLLSDRFSAERPKGSFSTLEIQRTEQGDSAMYLCASSADSPPWPQHFGDGTRLSIL.

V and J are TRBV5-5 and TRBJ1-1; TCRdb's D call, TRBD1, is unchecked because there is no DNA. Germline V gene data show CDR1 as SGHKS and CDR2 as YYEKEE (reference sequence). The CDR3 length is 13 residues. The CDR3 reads CASSLEAKGGAFF.

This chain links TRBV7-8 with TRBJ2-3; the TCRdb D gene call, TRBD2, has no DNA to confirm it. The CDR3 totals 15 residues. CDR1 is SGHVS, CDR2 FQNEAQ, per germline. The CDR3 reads CACSPGLARTDTQYF.

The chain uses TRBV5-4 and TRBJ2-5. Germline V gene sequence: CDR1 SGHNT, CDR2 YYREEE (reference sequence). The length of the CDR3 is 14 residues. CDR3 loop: CASSLASRQETQYF. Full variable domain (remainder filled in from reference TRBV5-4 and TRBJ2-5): ETGVTQSPTHLIKTRGQQVTLRCSSQSGHNTVSWYQQALGQGPQFIFQYYREEENGRGNFPPRFSGLQFPNYSSELNVNALELDDSALYLCASSLASRQETQYFGPGTRLLVL.

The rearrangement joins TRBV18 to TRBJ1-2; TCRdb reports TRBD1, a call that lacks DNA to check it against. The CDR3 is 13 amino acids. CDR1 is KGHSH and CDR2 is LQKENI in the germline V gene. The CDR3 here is CASSPKDRVGYTF.